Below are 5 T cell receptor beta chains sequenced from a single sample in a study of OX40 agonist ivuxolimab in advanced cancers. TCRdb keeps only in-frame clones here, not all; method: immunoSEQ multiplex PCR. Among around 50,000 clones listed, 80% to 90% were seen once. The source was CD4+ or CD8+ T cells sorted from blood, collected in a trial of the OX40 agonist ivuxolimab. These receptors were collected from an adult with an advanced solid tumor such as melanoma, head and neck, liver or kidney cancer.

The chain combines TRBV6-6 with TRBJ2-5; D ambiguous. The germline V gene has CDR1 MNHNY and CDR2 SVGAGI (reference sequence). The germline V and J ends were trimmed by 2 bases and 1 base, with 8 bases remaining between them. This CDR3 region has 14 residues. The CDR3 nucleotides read TGTGCCAGCAGTTACGCCAAGTTCCAAGAGACCCAGTACTTC. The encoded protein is CASSYAKFQETQYF.

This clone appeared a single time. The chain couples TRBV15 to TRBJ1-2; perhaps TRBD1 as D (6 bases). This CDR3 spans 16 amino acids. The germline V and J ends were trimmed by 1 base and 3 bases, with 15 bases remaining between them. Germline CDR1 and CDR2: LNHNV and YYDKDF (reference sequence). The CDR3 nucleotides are TGTGCCACCAGCAGAGTATTGGAGGGGGAGGACTATGGCTACACCTTC. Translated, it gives CATSRVLEGEDYGYTF.

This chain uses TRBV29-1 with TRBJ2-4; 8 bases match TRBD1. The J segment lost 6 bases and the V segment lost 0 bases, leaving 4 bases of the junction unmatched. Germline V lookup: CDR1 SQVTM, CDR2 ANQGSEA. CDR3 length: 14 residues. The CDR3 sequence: CSVEEGTGGNIQYF. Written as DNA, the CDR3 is TGCAGCGTTGAAGAAGGGACAGGCGGAAACATTCAGTACTTC.

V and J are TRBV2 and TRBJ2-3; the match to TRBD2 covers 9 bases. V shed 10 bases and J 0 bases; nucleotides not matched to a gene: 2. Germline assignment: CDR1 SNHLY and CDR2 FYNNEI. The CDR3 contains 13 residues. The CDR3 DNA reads TGTGCCACCCTAGCGGGGAGCACAGATACGCAGTATTTT. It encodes CATLAGSTDTQYF.

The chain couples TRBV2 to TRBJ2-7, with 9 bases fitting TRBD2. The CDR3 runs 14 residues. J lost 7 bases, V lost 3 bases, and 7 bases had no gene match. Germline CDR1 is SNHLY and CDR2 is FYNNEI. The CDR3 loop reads CASSDGLAGREQYF. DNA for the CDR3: TGTGCCAGCAGTGATGGCCTAGCGGGGAGGGAGCAGTACTTC. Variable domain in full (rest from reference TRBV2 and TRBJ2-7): EPEVTQTPSHQVTQMGQEVILRCVPISNHLYFYWYRQILGQKVEFLVSFYNNEISEKSEIFDDQFSVERPDGSNFTLKIRSTKLEDSAMYFCASSDGLAGREQYFGPGTRLTVT.